Following are 9 T cell receptor beta chains from one sample sequenced in a study of cytomegalovirus exposure and HLA in healthy donors. PCR involved 60 Vbeta and 13 Jbeta primers. This table comes from immunoSEQ multiplex PCR, and its TCRdb copy is limited to in-frame clones, with some not included. The sample table includes approximately 77,000 clones. Sample: PBMCs. These receptors came from a young man in good health and CMV-seronegative.

As to this clone: One junction end does not reproduce the germline sequence, and a read error may be involved. The chain recombines TRBV6-1 with TRBJ1-2; TRBD1 agrees at 8 bases. The germline V gene encodes CDR1 MNHNS and CDR2 SASEGT. CDR3 length equals 13 residues. The CDR3 is CASSEATPGGVNF. CDR3 coding DNA: TGTGCCAGCAGTGAAGCGACCCCAGGGGGCGTAAACTTC.

The gene calls are TRBV4-1 and TRBJ2-3; 15 nucleotides line up with TRBD2. V was pared by 0 bases and J by 0 bases, with 7 bases of the junction left unmatched. The length of the CDR3 is 20 residues. Germline V CDR1 and CDR2: MGHRA, YSYEKL. The CDR3 nucleotides are TGCGCCAGCAGCCAAGATGGGACTAGCGGGGGGCCCCTGAGCACAGATACGCAGTATTTT. Encoded protein: CASSQDGTSGGPLSTDTQYF.

The rearrangement joins TRBV27 to TRBJ1-2; no firm D call. The CDR3 spans 15 residues. Germline CDR1 and CDR2: MNHEY and SMNVEV (reference sequence). The ends were cut back, 4 bases at V and 2 bases at J, with 14 bases in the middle. CDR3 in amino acids: CASSSPREGNYGYTF. The CDR3 region has the DNA TGTGCCAGCAGTTCCCCCCGGGAGGGAAACTATGGCTACACCTTC.

The chain carries TRBV2 and TRBJ1-1; TRBD1 is a possible D gene (6 bases). Trimming cost V 2 bases and J 4 bases, with 14 bases left between them. This CDR3 comprises 15 residues. Per germline, CDR1 SNHLY and CDR2 FYNNEI. In DNA, the CDR3 is TGTGCCAGCAGTGAACGGAGAGGGGACACCACTGAAGCTTTCTTT. Translation gives CASSERRGDTTEAFF.

This chain links TRBV4-1 with TRBJ2-2; D is unclear. The length of the CDR3 is 16 residues. V lost 0 bases to trimming and J lost 1 base, with 9 bases between them. Germline V lookup: CDR1 MGHRA, CDR2 YSYEKL. The CDR3 coding sequence is TGCGCCAGCAGCCAAGATCTTGACTGGAACACCGGGGAGCTGTTTTTT. Its translation is CASSQDLDWNTGELFF.

The chain is built from TRBV19 and TRBJ2-2, with D possibly TRBD1 on 6 matching bases. Germline V gene sequence: CDR1 LNHDA, CDR2 SQIVND (reference sequence). Between the trimmed V and J ends, which lost 7 bases and 7 bases, there was a span of 16 bases. The CDR3 is 14 residues long. As DNA, the CDR3 is TGTGCCAGTACCCTGAACAGGGATGGCGGGGAGCTGTTTTTT. Translated: CASTLNRDGGELFF.

The genes are TRBV4-2 and TRBJ2-3; 8 bases align to TRBD1. CDR3 length: 15 residues. Looked up from germline, CDR1 is LGHNA and CDR2 is YNFKEQ. V trimming: 4 bases; J trimming: 5 bases; junction bases outside the gene matches: 8. In nucleotides, the CDR3 is TGTGCCAGCAGCCCTGGACAGGGCGGTGGAGATACGCAGTATTTT. Its translation is CASSPGQGGGDTQYF.

This rearrangement joins TRBV19 to TRBJ1-2; 8 bases match TRBD1. The CDR3 has 14 amino acids. V trimming: 3 bases; J trimming: 7 bases; junction bases outside the gene matches: 7. Looked up from germline, CDR1 is LNHDA and CDR2 is SQIVND (reference sequence). For the CDR3, the DNA is TGTGCCAGTAGTATGTCGACAGGGGAGACTGGCTACACCTTC. It codes for CASSMSTGETGYTF.

The chain employs TRBV6-5 and TRBJ2-3, with D tentatively TRBD2 (6 bases). Germline V CDR1 and CDR2: MNHEY, SVGAGI. With 5 bases removed from V and 2 bases from J, the gap between germline ends came to 14 bases. This CDR3 comprises 15 residues. In DNA, the CDR3 is TGTGCCAGCAGTCTCACCGGGACTCTCACAGATACGCAGTATTTT. The encoded protein is CASSLTGTLTDTQYF.